The 32 T cell receptor beta chains given below trace back to one sample, sequenced in a study of identical twins. TCRdb re-derived calls from the 5' RACE reads in MiXCR, one entry per CDR3 protein. The sample holds 500,000 to 650,000 distinct CDR3 sequences, approximately 20% seen once. The sample was also linked to a second study, of yellow fever vaccine responses in identical twins.

The specimen sequenced was CD4+ T cells sorted from blood. The source of these receptors is a woman between 18 and 30 years old in good health.

This clonotype was seen only a few times. The chain carries TRBV28 and TRBJ2-5; either TRBD1 or TRBD2 may supply D (5 bases each). This CDR3 has 14 amino acids. Germline values: CDR1 MDHEN, CDR2 SYDVKM. Trimming removed 6 bases at V and 3 bases at J, with 14 bases between. CDR3 DNA sequence: TGTGCCAGCAGCCCGTTCCGGGACGAAGAGACCCAGTACTTC. Amino acids: CASSPFRDEETQYF.

This clonotype was observed a few times. The CDR3 region is CAISEWVLGSYNEQFF. The CDR3 region has the DNA TGTGCCATCAGTGAGTGGGTCTTAGGGTCCTACAATGAGCAGTTCTTC. J is TRBJ2-1 and V is TRBV10-3, with D hard to call. V lost 1 base to trimming and J lost 1 base, with 11 bases between them. The CDR3 has 16 amino acids. Germline V gives CDR1 ENHRY, CDR2 SYGVKD.

This sequence joins TRBV7-6 and TRBJ1-1; no clear D. Trimming took 0 bases from V and 7 from J, leaving 9 bases between them. This CDR3 spans 13 amino acids. Per the germline V gene, CDR1 is SGHVS and CDR2 is FNYEAQ. CDR3 sequence reads: CASSLARQYEAFF. CDR3 bases: TGTGCCAGCAGCTTAGCGAGGCAGTATGAAGCTTTCTTT.

V usage is TRBV7-9 and J usage is TRBJ2-7, with 9 bases fitting TRBD1. CDR3 size: 15 residues. Germline CDR1 is SEHNR and CDR2 is FQNEAQ (reference sequence). V trimming: 4 bases; J trimming: 0 bases; junction bases outside the gene matches: 4. CDR3 amino acids: CASSSTGGASYEQYF. The CDR3 DNA sequence: TGTGCCAGCAGCTCAACAGGGGGCGCCTCCTACGAGCAGTACTTC.

This clonotype was observed a handful of times. The CDR3 DNA sequence: TGTGCCATCTCTTCTTCAACAGAGTATGGCTACACCTTC. It is translated as CAISSSTEYGYTF. The rearrangement links TRBV10-3 to TRBJ1-2, with D hard to call. The V end was cut by 8 bases, the J end by 5 bases, with 15 bases between. This CDR3 is 13 amino acids long. Germline V gene data show CDR1 as ENHRY and CDR2 as SYGVKD.

V gene TRBV6-1 combines with J gene TRBJ2-7, with TRBD2 matching over 8 bases. Germline loops: CDR1 MNHNS, CDR2 SASEGT. V shed 8 bases, J shed 3 bases, and the junction held 6 bases outside the gene matches. The length of the CDR3 is 13 residues. In DNA, the CDR3 is TGTGCCAGCTCCAGCGGGAGATACTACGAGCAGTACTTC. Translating it yields CASSSGRYYEQYF.

This clonotype was found a few times. This chain connects TRBV10-3 to TRBJ2-1; 7 bases align to TRBD2. The CDR3 is 16 amino acids. The junction had 10 bases not matched to a gene; V was cut back by 0 bases and J by 8 bases. Germline-derived CDR1 and CDR2 are ENHRY and SYGVKD. CDR3 sequence: CAISESLGLERYEQFF. The CDR3, as DNA: TGTGCCATCAGTGAGTCTCTTGGACTAGAAAGGTATGAGCAGTTCTTC.

This clonotype was counted only a few times. This chain links TRBV12-3 or TRBV12-4 with TRBJ2-7, with D hard to call. This CDR3 spans 13 amino acids. The V gene lost 5 bases and the J gene lost 2 bases, with 10 bases spanning the gap. This CDR3 is CASSGLGPYEQYF. CDR3 nucleotides: TGTGCCAGCAGTGGTTTAGGACCCTACGAGCAGTACTTC.

V gene TRBV21-1 combines with J gene TRBJ2-7; the table's D gene call, TRBD1, was not cross checked with the DNA. TRBV21-1 is a documented pseudogene. The CDR3 runs to 14 residues. CDR3 sequence: CASAGTGPYYEQYV. The CDR3, as DNA: TGTGCCAGTGCCGGGACAGGACCCTACTACGAGCAGTACGTC.

The genes are TRBV28 and TRBJ2-6; 7 bases match TRBD1. Trimming removed 8 bases from V and 2 bases from J; junction bases left unmatched: 15. From germline, CDR1 is MDHEN and CDR2 SYDVKM. The length of the CDR3 is 18 residues. Written as DNA, the CDR3 is TGTGCCAGCCATACAGGGGTCAATATTTCGGCTGGGGCCAACGTCCTGACTTTC. Translated: CASHTGVNISAGANVLTF.

This clonotype has only a few counts. The J gene is TRBJ1-1, the V gene TRBV20-1; D uncertain. Germline CDR1 reads DFQATT; CDR2 reads SNEGSKA (reference sequence). This CDR3 has 13 amino acids. The germline V and J ends were trimmed by 0 bases and 2 bases, with 7 bases remaining between them. Here the CDR3 DNA reads TGCAGTGCTAGAGATGTAAGAAACACTGAAGCTTTCTTT. Amino acids: CSARDVRNTEAFF.

This chain joins TRBV5-1 and TRBJ2-3; no reliable D call. Germline V CDR1 and CDR2: SGHRS, YFSETQ. The CDR3 has 14 residues. V shed 4 bases and J shed 4 bases, with 13 bases lying between them. The CDR3 reads CASSPRSLSDTQYF. The CDR3 DNA reads TGCGCCAGCAGCCCCAGAAGTTTGTCAGATACGCAGTATTTT.

The chain joins TRBV7-8 to TRBJ2-2, with D unresolved. V lost 3 bases to trimming and J lost 1 base, with 9 bases between them. The CDR3 runs to 15 residues. Germline values: CDR1 SGHVS, CDR2 FQNEAQ. The DNA of the CDR3 is TGTGCCAGCAGCTTTGACATTTTGAACACCGGGGAGCTGTTTTTT. Amino acid sequence: CASSFDILNTGELFF. Full variable domain (outside the CDR3, taken from reference TRBV7-8 and TRBJ2-2): GAGVSQSPRYKVAKRGQDVALRCDPISGHVSLFWYQQALGQGPEFLTYFQNEAQLDKSGLPSDRFFAERPEGSVSTLKIQRTQQEDSAVYLCASSFDILNTGELFFGEGSRLTVL.

V usage is TRBV6-1 and J usage is TRBJ1-6; the D gene is possibly TRBD1 (6 bases). The CDR3 loop spans 15 amino acids. The V gene lost 5 bases and the J gene lost 6 bases, with 14 bases spanning the gap. Germline values: CDR1 MNHNS, CDR2 SASEGT. CDR3 DNA: TGTGCCAGCAGTACCGGACAGACCAGTAATTCACCCCTCCACTTT. Its protein product is CASSTGQTSNSPLHF.

The chain links TRBV28 to TRBJ2-3; tentative D call: TRBD2 (6 bases). The CDR3 contains 18 residues. CDR1 MDHEN and CDR2 SYDVKM come from the germline V gene. Between the trimmed V and J ends, which lost 1 base and 3 bases, there was a span of 20 bases. This chain's CDR3 is CASSLLSLAGRRTDTQYF. The DNA for the CDR3 is TGTGCCAGCAGTTTATTGTCCCTTGCCGGGAGAAGAACAGATACGCAGTATTTT. The full variable domain, its missing parts supplied by reference TRBV28 and TRBJ2-3, is DVKVTQSSRYLVKRTGEKVFLECVQDMDHENMFWYRQDPGLGLRLIYFSYDVKMKEKGDIPEGYSVSREKKERFSLILESASTNQTSMYLCASSLLSLAGRRTDTQYFGPGTRLTVL.

J is TRBJ1-3 and V is TRBV10-2; D call uncertain. Germline assignment: CDR1 WSHSY and CDR2 SAAADI. Trimming stripped 6 bases from V and 0 bases from J, with 9 bases between. The CDR3 is 14 amino acids. The CDR3 spells CASRVVDSGNTIYF. DNA for the CDR3: TGCGCCAGCAGGGTCGTTGACTCTGGAAACACCATATATTTT.

This rearrangement joins TRBV7-2 to TRBJ2-2, with 10 positions matching TRBD1. The CDR3 extends over 15 amino acids. The V gene's germline CDR1 is SGHTA and CDR2 FQGNSA. Trimming removed 4 bases from V and 8 bases from J; junction bases left unmatched: 7. CDR3 residues: CASSYRDRGRGELFF. The CDR3 coding sequence is TGTGCCAGCAGCTACCGGGACAGGGGAAGAGGGGAGCTGTTTTTT.

The rearrangement joins TRBV19 to TRBJ1-5, with TRBD1 identical over 7 bases. The germline V gene has CDR1 LNHDA and CDR2 SQIVND (reference sequence). The CDR3 runs 14 residues. The J segment lost 4 bases and the V segment lost 5 bases, leaving 5 bases of the junction unmatched. CDR3 sequence: CASSRGTDNQPQHF. The DNA for the CDR3 is TGTGCCAGTAGTCGCGGGACAGATAATCAGCCCCAGCATTTT.

The chain employs TRBV6-4 and TRBJ2-1, with 11 bases fitting TRBD2. CDR1 and CDR2 from the germline V gene are MRHNA and SNTAGT. The J segment lost 2 bases and the V segment lost 5 bases, leaving 2 bases of the junction unmatched. This CDR3 comprises 15 residues. In DNA form, the CDR3 reads TGTGCCAGCAGTAGACTAGCGGGACCCTACAATGAGCAGTTCTTC. Protein sequence: CASSRLAGPYNEQFF.

This clonotype was observed a few times. The chain is built from TRBV6-1 and TRBJ1-2; TRBD1 agrees at 7 bases. V was pared by 4 bases and J by 4 bases, with 3 bases of the junction left unmatched. The CDR3 is 13 residues long. Per the germline V gene, CDR1 is MNHNS and CDR2 is SASEGT. The CDR3 region is CASSAGQSYGYTF. The CDR3 DNA reads TGTGCCAGCAGTGCGGGACAGTCCTATGGCTACACCTTC.

The chain links TRBV21-1 to TRBJ2-7; the table's D gene call, TRBD1, was not cross checked with the DNA. TRBV21-1 is an annotated pseudogene. The CDR3 extends over 16 amino acids. In nucleotides, the CDR3 is TGTGCCAGCAGCAAAGCGGACAGGGCAGTCTCCCCCGAGGAGTACTTC. As protein: CASSKADRAVSPEEYF.

This clonotype occurred a few times. The chain links TRBV12-3 or TRBV12-4 to TRBJ2-2; D gene uncertain. V lost 5 bases to trimming and J lost 0 bases, with 13 bases between them. This CDR3 is 16 amino acids long. The CDR3 sequence: CASSPLGRTNTGELFF. CDR3 DNA: TGTGCCAGCAGTCCCCTCGGGCGTACGAACACCGGGGAGCTGTTTTTT.

The chain recombines TRBV6-1 with TRBJ1-5, with D perhaps matching TRBD1 (5 bases). The V and J ends lost 2 bases and 4 bases respectively, with 12 bases between them. This CDR3 comprises 15 residues. CDR1 is MNHNS, CDR2 SASEGT, per germline. The DNA for the CDR3 is TGTGCCAGCAGTGAAAAGCCAGGGCGTAATCAGCCCCAGCATTTT. It is translated as CASSEKPGRNQPQHF.

The CDR3 DNA is TGTGCCAGCAGTGGGCGCACCAGCTCTGGGGCCAACGTCCTGACTTTC. The encoded protein is CASSGRTSSGANVLTF. The chain is built from TRBV12-3 or TRBV12-4 and TRBJ2-6; D gene uncertain. V was shortened by 5 bases and J by 0 bases, with 11 bases between the two germline ends. The CDR3 consists of 16 residues.

The J gene is TRBJ2-1, the V gene TRBV5-1; D is perhaps TRBD2 (6 bases). Per the germline V gene, CDR1 is SGHRS and CDR2 is YFSETQ. The CDR3 spans 11 residues. The V and J ends lost 4 bases and 9 bases respectively, with 8 bases between them. CDR3 bases: TGCGCCAGCAGCCGGACTACTGAGCAGTTCTTC. This sequence encodes CASSRTTEQFF.

The CDR3 DNA reads TGTGCCAGCAGTTTTGGGGCTAGCGGGACCAGCACAGATACGCAGTATTTT. Its translation: CASSFGASGTSTDTQYF. V and J are TRBV28 and TRBJ2-3; TRBD2 matches 9 bases. V shed 3 bases and J 0 bases; nucleotides not matched to a gene: 7. The CDR3 is 17 amino acids. CDR1 is MDHEN, CDR2 SYDVKM, per germline.

V usage is TRBV12-3 or TRBV12-4 and J usage is TRBJ2-2; D is unclear. V was clipped by 0 bases and J by 4 bases, with 12 bases between them. The CDR3 is 16 amino acids. CDR3 amino acids: CASSLASQLGTGELFF. In DNA form, the CDR3 reads TGTGCCAGCAGTTTAGCGAGCCAGCTTGGCACCGGGGAGCTGTTTTTT.

There are a few counts of this clonotype. V gene TRBV6-5 combines with J gene TRBJ1-2; TRBD1 might be the D (6 bases). From germline, CDR1 is MNHEY and CDR2 SVGAGI. The CDR3 is made up of 14 amino acids. V gave up 2 bases and J gave up 8 bases, with 15 bases separating them. CDR3 coding DNA: TGTGCCAGCAGTTACATCTCAGGGGCGAGCGGCTACACCTTC. Residues: CASSYISGASGYTF.

V usage is TRBV5-1 and J usage is TRBJ2-1, with 7 nucleotides matching TRBD2. This CDR3 spans 17 amino acids. Trimming took 4 bases from V and 0 from J; bases not matched to a gene: 10. Germline CDR1 is SGHRS and CDR2 is YFSETQ. The CDR3 region is CASSRVAGLSSYNEQFF. CDR3 DNA sequence: TGCGCCAGCAGCAGAGTAGCGGGTCTGAGCTCCTACAATGAGCAGTTCTTC.

The CDR3, as DNA: TGCAGTGCTAGAGATCGGGGACAGGTTTACGAGCAGTACTTC. Translation gives CSARDRGQVYEQYF. The gene calls are TRBV20-1 and TRBJ2-7; TRBD1 agrees at 8 bases. The germline gives CDR1 DFQATT, CDR2 SNEGSKA (reference sequence). V shed 0 bases, J shed 4 bases, and the junction held 5 bases outside the gene matches. This CDR3 spans 14 amino acids.

The chain links TRBV12-3 or TRBV12-4 to TRBJ1-1, with TRBD1 matching 9 bases. The V segment lost 6 bases and the J segment 4 bases; nucleotides outside the gene matches: 9. The CDR3 consists of 15 residues. In DNA, the CDR3 is TGTGCCAGCAGACCTACAGGGGGCGGGAGCACTGAAGCTTTCTTT. Translating gives CASRPTGGGSTEAFF.

The table lists this clonotype with a few counts. The genes are TRBV20-1 and TRBJ1-1; perhaps TRBD1 as D (6 bases). CDR1 is DFQATT, CDR2 SNEGSKA, per germline (reference sequence). This CDR3 comprises 14 residues. Between the trimmed V and J ends, which lost 2 bases and 2 bases, there was a span of 12 bases. CDR3 sequence reads: CSARLGAQNTEAFF. CDR3 DNA sequence: TGCAGTGCTAGATTGGGGGCTCAAAACACTGAAGCTTTCTTT.